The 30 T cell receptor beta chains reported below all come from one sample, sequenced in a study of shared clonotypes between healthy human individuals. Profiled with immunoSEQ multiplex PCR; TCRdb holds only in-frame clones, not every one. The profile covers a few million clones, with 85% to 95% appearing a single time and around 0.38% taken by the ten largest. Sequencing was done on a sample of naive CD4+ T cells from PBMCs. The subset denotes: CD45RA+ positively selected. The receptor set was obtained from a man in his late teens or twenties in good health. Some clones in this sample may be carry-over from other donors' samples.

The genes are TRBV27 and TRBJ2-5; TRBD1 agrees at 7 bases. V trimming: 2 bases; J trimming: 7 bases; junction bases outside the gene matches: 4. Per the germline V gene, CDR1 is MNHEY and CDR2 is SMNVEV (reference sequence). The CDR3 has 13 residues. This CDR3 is CASSLGTAATQYF. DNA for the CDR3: TGTGCCAGCAGTTTAGGGACAGCCGCGACCCAGTACTTC.

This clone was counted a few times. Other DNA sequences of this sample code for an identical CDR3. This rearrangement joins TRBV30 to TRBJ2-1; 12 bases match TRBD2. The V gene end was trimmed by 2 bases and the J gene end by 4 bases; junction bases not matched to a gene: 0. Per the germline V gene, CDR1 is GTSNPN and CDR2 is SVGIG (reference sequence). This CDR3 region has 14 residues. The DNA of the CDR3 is TGTGCCTGGAGTCTAGCGGGAGGGTACAATGAGCAGTTCTTC. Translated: CAWSLAGGYNEQFF.

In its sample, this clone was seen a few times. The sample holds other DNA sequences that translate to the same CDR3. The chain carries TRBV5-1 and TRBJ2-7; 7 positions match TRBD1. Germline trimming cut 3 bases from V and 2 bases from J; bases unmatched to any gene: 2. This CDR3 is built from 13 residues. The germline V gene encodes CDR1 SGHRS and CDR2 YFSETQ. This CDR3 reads CASSSGQTYEQYF. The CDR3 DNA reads TGCGCCAGCAGCTCGGGACAGACCTACGAGCAGTACTTC.

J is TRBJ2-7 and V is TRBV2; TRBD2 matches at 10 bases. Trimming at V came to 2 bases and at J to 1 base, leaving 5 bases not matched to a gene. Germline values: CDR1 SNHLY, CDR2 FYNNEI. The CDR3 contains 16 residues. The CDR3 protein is CASSETSGIGSYEQYF. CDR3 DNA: TGTGCCAGCAGTGAAACTAGCGGGATAGGTTCCTACGAGCAGTACTTC.

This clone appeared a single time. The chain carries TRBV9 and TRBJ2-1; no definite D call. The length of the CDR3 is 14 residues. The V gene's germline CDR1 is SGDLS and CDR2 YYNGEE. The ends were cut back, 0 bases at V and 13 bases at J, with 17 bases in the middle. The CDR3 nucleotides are TGTGCCAGCAGCGTAGACCCCGTTGCGTCTTTTCAGTTCTTC. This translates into CASSVDPVASFQFF.

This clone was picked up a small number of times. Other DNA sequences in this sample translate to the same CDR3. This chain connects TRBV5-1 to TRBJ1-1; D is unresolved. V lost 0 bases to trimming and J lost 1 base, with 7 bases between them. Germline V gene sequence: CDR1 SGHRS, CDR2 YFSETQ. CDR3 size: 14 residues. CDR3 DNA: TGCGCCAGCAGCTTGGGAGGGCCGAACACTGAAGCTTTCTTT. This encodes CASSLGGPNTEAFF.

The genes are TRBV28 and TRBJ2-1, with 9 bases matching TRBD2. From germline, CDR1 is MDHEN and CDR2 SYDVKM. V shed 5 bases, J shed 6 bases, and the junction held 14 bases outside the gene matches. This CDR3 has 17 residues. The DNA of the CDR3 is TGTGCCAGCAGTCTAGCGGGGTCTCTGGGTTGGGTCAATGAGCAGTTCTTC. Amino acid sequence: CASSLAGSLGWVNEQFF. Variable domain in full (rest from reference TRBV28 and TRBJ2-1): DVKVTQSSRYLVKRTGEKVFLECVQDMDHENMFWYRQDPGLGLRLIYFSYDVKMKEKGDIPEGYSVSREKKERFSLILESASTNQTSMYLCASSLAGSLGWVNEQFFGPGTRLTVL.

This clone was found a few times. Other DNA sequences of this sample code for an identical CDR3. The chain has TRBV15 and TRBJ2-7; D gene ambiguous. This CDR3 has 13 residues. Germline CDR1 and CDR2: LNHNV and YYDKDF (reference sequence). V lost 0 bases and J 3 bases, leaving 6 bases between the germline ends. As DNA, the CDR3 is TGTGCCACCAGCAGAGATATGGGCTACGAGCAGTACTTC. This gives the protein CATSRDMGYEQYF.

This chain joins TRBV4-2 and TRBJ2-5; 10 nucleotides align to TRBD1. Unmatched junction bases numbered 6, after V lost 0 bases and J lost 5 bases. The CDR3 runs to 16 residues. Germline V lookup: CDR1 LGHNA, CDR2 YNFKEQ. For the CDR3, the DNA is TGTGCCAGCAGCCAAGAGGGGGACAGGGGAGTCGAGACCCAGTACTTC. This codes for CASSQEGDRGVETQYF.

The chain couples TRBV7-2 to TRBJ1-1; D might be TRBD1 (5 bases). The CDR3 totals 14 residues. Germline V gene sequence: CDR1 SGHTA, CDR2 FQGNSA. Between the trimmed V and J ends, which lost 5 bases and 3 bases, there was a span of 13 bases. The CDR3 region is CASSLNWGDTEAFF. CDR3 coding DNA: TGTGCCAGCAGCCTTAACTGGGGCGACACTGAAGCTTTCTTT.

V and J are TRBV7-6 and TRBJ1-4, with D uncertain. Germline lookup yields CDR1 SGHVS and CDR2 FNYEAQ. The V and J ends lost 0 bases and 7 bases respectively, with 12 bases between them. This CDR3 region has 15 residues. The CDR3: CASSLAAGSGEKLFF. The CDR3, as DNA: TGTGCCAGCAGCTTAGCAGCTGGGAGCGGTGAAAAACTGTTTTTT.

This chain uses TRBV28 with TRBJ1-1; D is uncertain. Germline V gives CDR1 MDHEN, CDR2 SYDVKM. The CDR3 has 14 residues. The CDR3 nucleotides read TGTGTCGAAGGCCCGATTGGAGGGAACACTGAAGCTTTCTTT. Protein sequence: CVEGPIGGNTEAFF.

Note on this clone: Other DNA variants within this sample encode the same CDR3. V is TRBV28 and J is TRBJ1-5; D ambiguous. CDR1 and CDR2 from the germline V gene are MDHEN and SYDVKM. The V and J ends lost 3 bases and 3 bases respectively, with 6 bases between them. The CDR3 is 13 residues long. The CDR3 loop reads CASSFNSNQPQHF. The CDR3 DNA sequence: TGTGCCAGCAGTTTTAACTCCAATCAGCCCCAGCATTTT.

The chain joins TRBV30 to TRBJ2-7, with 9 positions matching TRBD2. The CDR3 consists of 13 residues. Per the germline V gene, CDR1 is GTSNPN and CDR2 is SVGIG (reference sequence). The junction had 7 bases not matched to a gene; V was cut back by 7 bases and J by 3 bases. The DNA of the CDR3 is TGTGCCTCGCTCGGACTAGCGAACTACGAGCAGTACTTC. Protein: CASLGLANYEQYF.

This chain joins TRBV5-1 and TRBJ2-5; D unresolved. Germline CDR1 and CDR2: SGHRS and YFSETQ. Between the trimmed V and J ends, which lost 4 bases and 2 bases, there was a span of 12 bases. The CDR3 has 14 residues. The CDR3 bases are TGCGCCAGCAGCGTCGTCGCCTCTCAAGAGACCCAGTACTTC. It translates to CASSVVASQETQYF.

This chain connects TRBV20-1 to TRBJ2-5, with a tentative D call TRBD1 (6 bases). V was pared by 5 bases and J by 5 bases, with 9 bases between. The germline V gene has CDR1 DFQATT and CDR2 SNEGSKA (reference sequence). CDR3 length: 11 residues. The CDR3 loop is CSAQQGETQYF. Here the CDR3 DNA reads TGCAGTGCTCAACAGGGTGAGACCCAGTACTTC.

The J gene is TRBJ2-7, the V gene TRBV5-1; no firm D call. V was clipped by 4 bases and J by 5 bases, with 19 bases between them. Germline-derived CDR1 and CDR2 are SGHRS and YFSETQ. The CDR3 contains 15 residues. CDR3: CASSPGGGKWDEQYF. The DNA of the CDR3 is TGCGCCAGCAGCCCTGGCGGTGGGAAGTGGGACGAGCAGTACTTC.

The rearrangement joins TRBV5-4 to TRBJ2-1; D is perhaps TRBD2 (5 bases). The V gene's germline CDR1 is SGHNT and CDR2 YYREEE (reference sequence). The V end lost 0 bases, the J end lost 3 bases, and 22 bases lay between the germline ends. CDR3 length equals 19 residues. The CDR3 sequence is CASSLVRAAFGINYNEQFF. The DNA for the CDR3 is TGTGCCAGCAGCTTGGTCCGGGCCGCGTTCGGGATTAACTACAATGAGCAGTTCTTC.

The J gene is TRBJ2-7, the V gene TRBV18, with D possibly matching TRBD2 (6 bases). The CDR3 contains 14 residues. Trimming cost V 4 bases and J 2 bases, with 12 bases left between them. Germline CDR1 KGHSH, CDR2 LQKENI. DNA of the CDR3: TGTGCCAGCTCACTGGGTGGGGGGACCTACGAGCAGTACTTC. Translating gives CASSLGGGTYEQYF.

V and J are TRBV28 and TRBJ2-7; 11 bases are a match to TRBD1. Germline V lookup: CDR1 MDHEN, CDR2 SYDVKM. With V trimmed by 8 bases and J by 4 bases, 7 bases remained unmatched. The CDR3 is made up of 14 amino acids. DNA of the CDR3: TGTGCCAGCGGGGGACAGGGGGGGTGGTACGAGCAGTACTTC. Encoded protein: CASGGQGGWYEQYF.

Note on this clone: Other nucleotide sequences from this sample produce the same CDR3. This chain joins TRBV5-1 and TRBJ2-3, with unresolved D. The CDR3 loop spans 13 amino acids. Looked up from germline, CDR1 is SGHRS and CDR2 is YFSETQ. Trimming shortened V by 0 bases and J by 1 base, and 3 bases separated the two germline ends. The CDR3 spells CASSLEGTDTQYF. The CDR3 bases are TGCGCCAGCAGCTTGGAAGGCACAGATACGCAGTATTTT. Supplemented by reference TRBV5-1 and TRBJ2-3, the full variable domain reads KAGVTQTPRYLIKTRGQQVTLSCSPISGHRSVSWYQQTPGQGLQFLFEYFSETQRNKGNFPGRFSGRQFSNSRSEMNVSTLELGDSALYLCASSLEGTDTQYFGPGTRLTVL.

The chain's CDR3 is CASSSDRPRTETEAFF. CDR3 in DNA: TGTGCCAGCAGCTCGGACAGGCCGCGAACGGAAACTGAAGCTTTCTTT. This chain connects TRBV7-2 to TRBJ1-1; 7 bases fit TRBD1. Looked up from germline, CDR1 is SGHTA and CDR2 is FQGNSA. The CDR3 extends over 16 amino acids. Trimming took 4 bases from V and 5 from J; bases not matched to a gene: 13.

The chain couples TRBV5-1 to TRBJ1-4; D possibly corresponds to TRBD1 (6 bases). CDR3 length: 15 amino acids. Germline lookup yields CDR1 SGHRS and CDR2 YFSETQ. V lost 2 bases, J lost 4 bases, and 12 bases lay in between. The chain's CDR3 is CASSFLQGGNEKLFF. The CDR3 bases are TGCGCCAGCAGCTTCTTACAGGGTGGTAATGAAAAACTGTTTTTT.

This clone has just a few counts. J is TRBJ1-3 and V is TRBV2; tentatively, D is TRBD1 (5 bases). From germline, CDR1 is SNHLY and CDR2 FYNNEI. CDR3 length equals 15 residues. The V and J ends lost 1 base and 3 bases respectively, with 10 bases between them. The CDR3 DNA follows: TGTGCCAGCAGTGAAGTTCCAGGGTATGGAAACACCATATATTTT. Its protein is CASSEVPGYGNTIYF. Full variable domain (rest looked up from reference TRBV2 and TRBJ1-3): EPEVTQTPSHQVTQMGQEVILRCVPISNHLYFYWYRQILGQKVEFLVSFYNNEISEKSEIFDDQFSVERPDGSNFTLKIRSTKLEDSAMYFCASSEVPGYGNTIYFGEGSWLTVV.

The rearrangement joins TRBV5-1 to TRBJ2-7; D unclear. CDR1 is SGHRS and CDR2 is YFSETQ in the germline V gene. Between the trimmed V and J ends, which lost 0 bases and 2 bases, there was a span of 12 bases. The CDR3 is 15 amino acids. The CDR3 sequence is CASSLVSGLTYEQYF. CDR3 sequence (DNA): TGCGCCAGCAGCTTGGTATCAGGTCTCACCTACGAGCAGTACTTC.

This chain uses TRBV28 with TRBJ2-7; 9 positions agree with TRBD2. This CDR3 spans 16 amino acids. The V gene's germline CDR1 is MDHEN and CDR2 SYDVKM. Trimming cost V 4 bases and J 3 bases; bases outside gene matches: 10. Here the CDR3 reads CASSSYSGSNFYEQYF. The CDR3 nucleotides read TGTGCCAGCAGTTCCTATAGCGGGAGCAATTTCTACGAGCAGTACTTC.

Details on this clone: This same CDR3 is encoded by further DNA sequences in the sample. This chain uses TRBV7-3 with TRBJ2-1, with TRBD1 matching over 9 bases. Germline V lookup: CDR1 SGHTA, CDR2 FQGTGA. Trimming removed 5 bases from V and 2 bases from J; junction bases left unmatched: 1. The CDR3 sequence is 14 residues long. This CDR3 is CASSRDRAYNEQFF. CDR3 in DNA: TGTGCCAGCAGCCGGGACAGGGCCTACAATGAGCAGTTCTTC.

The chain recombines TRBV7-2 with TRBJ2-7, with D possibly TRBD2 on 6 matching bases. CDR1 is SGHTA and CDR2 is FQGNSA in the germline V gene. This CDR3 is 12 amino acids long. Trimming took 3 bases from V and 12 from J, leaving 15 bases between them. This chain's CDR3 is CASSFSSGLLYF. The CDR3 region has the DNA TGTGCCAGCAGCTTCTCCAGCGGGCTGCTGTACTTC.

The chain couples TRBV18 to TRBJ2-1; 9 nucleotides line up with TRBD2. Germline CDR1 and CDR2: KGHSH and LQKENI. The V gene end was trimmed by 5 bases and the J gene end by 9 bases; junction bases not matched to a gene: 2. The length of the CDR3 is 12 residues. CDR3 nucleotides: TGTGCCAGCTCAACGACTAGCGGTGAGCAGTTCTTC. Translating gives CASSTTSGEQFF.

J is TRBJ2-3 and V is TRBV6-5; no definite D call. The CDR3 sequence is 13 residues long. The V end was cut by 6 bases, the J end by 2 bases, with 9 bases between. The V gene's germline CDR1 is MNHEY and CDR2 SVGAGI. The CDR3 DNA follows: TGTGCCAGCAGACCTATTGTCACAGATACGCAGTATTTT. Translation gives CASRPIVTDTQYF.